Listed below are T cell receptor beta chains from one sample, sequenced in a study of blood T cells in healthy people across ages. TCRdb used MiXCR to reprocess the 5' RACE reads, holding one entry per CDR3 protein. The sample contains about 970,000 distinct CDR3 sequences, roughly 51% of which appear only once. Sequencing was carried out using blood. Receptors originate from an older woman in good health. Both conserved end residues are trimmed from each CDR3.

CDR3 protein | V gene
AISADAGELF | TRBV10-3
AGSHKALSSQPQH | TRBV3-1
ASSPQFRGNEQY | TRBV18
ASSLTRSSTDTQY | TRBV7-8
ASSYRGLAGQETQY | TRBV7-2
ASSLIGQGGTGELF | TRBV7-2
ASSQGGLVANEQF | TRBV3-1
ASSPNYSLVSYEQY | TRBV27
ASSPLGEGVDTQY | TRBV28
ASSLGWDRGPNQPQH | TRBV27
ASSLERREGQTDTQY | TRBV11-2
SAATGSSYNEQF | TRBV29-1
ASSKGGLYNEQF | TRBV5-1
ARTEIYEQY | TRBV6-2/TRBV6-3
ASRYRGTEAF | TRBV28
SAQSGSGTQY | TRBV20-1
ASSSDTPYTEAF | TRBV6-5
ATSNRDRGLAGELF | TRBV15
ASSPAGLGYNEQF | TRBV4-2
SARSPTSIGSNSYNEQF | TRBV20-1
ASSTRDGYT | TRBV7-9
SAPGLGTNTGELF | TRBV20-1
ASSGEGQF | TRBV7-9
SASDVAGEHYNEQF | TRBV20-1
ASSYGPGGAYGYT | TRBV6-5
ASSYQPGLGYEQY | TRBV6-5
ASIYRTGHYEQY | TRBV6-1
ASSIDLGQGSGANVLT | TRBV11-1
SAGPRPETQY | TRBV20-1
ASSLGVGETQY | TRBV7-9
SVDSGPWGTNGYT | TRBV29-1
ASRLPGTSVYEQY | TRBV11-2
ASSQDTGTRYEQY | TRBV14
SARDRGPTEAF | TRBV20-1
AWSAGSGRLNEQY | TRBV30
ASKGWYEQY | TRBV12-3/TRBV12-4
ASSPGRTKNTEAF | TRBV18
SVAGFGTDVYEQY | TRBV29-1
ASSENSQETQY | TRBV6-4
ASSQAGLVYEQY | TRBV3-1
AISEAQGSTSGYT | TRBV10-3
ASGGQGQFYEQY | TRBV12-3/TRBV12-4
SARDLRGFDTQY | TRBV20-1
ASTKTRMADTQY | TRBV6-2/TRBV6-3
ASSESGRDTQY | TRBV10-1
ASSLTTLAGKEQY | TRBV7-9
ASSILGSGANVLT | TRBV27
ASSQEQAGVGWNEQF | TRBV4-1
ASSWTGFPYEQY | TRBV7-2
SVSESSYNEQF | TRBV29-1
ASSAGLAGYEQY | TRBV9
AISRDARENIQY | TRBV10-3
ASSQVQAGYGYT | TRBV14
SAMQGREPQH | TRBV20-1
SALGGETQY | TRBV20-1
ASSQAHSGFSYEQY | TRBV3-1
SVIQHQETQY | TRBV29-1
ASSVSGGFEQY | TRBV9
ASRGLAGGIGSSYEQY | TRBV6-1